This T cell receptor (beta chain) emerged from a study of blood T cell repertoires in COVID-19. The wider study: COVID-19 samples, acute and convalescent, were from the United States, Italy and Spain. Nucleic acid was either cDNA or gDNA, and it came from T cells, B-cell-depleted T cells, or PBMCs.

This CDR3 comprises 15 residues. The germline V gene encodes CDR1 SEHNR and CDR2 FQNEAQ (reference sequence). Between the trimmed V and J ends, which lost 3 bases and 6 bases, there was a span of 14 bases. Per the authors' pipeline: Amplifying reference gene primers gave estimates of nucleated cell counts. Clones were sequenced by immunoSEQ multiplex PCR, and TCRdb holds only the in-frame ones, with some missing. The D gene and trimming were derived from the DNA, and the V and J assignments and clone size from that table. The sample consists of approximately 70,000 clones, 85% to 90% of them appearing once.

What was sequenced was peripheral blood. The clonotype originates from a human donor in a cohort sampled during active COVID-19. The chain uses TRBV7-9 and TRBJ1-4; D is possibly TRBD1 (6 bases). In DNA, the CDR3 is TGTGCCAGCAGCTTCGGGGAACAGGGCGATGAAAAACTGTTTTTT. Its translation: CASSFGEQGDEKLFF. Full variable domain (outside the CDR3, taken from reference TRBV7-9 and TRBJ1-4): DTGVSQNPRHKITKRGQNVTFRCDPISEHNRLYWYRQTLGQGPEFLTYFQNEAQLEKSRLLSDRFSAERPKGSFSTLEIQRTEQGDSAMYLCASSFGEQGDEKLFFGSGTQLSVL.